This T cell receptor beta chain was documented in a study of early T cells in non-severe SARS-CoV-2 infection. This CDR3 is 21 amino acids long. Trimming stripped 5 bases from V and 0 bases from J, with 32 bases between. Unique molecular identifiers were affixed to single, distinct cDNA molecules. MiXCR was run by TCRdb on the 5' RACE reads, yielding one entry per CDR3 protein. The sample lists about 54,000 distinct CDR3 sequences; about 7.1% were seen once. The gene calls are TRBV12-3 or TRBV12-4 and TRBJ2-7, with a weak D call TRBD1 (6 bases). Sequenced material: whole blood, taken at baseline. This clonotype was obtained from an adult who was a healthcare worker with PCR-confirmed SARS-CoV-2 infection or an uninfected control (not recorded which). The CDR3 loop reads CASSVTKIRDILKLNSYEQYF. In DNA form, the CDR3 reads TGTGCCAGCAGTGTGACAAAGATCCGGGACATCTTAAAATTAAACTCCTACGAGCAGTACTTC.